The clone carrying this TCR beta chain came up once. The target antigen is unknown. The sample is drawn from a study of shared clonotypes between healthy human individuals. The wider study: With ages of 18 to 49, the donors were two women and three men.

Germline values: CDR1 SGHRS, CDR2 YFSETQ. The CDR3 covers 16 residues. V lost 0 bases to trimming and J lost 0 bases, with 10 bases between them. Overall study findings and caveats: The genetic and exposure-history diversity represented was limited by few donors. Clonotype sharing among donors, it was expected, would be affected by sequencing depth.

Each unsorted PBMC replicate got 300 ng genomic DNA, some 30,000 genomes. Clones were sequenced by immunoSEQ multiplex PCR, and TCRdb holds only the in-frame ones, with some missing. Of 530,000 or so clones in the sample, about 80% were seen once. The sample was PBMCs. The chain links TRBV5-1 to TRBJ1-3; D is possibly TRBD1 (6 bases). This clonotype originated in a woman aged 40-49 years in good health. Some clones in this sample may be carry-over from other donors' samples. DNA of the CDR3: TGCGCCAGCAGCTTGGCCGGGACATACTCTGGAAACACCATATATTTT. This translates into CASSLAGTYSGNTIYF.